At least ten counts were recorded for the clone carrying this TCR beta chain. What it recognizes is unknown. V was pared by 6 bases and J by 1 base, with 4 bases between. Looked up from germline, CDR1 is WSHSY and CDR2 is SAAADI. This CDR3 comprises 12 residues. It was with unique molecular identifiers that the TCRbeta library was prepared. TCRdb itself ran the PCR reads through MiXCR, one entry per CDR3 protein. The sample holds about 260,000 distinct CDR3 sequences; 7.5% to 9.5% are singletons and the top ten take about 6.4%. These data are taken from a study of T-cell reconstitution after alpha-beta-depleted transplantation in children. Points from the study as a whole: T-cell counts and diversity at one year post-transplant came mainly from newly produced T cells.

The material sequenced was PBMCs, mostly from graft donor cells, taken 180 days after TCRalphabeta/CD19-depleted stem cell transplant. The TCR sequence derives from a male patient aged 10 to 17 who had a stem cell transplant for acute lymphoblastic leukemia, so the T cells may come from the graft donor. The chain links TRBV10-2 to TRBJ2-1; D remains ambiguous. For the CDR3, the DNA is TGCGCCAGCAGCGTGTCCTACAATGAGCAGTTCTTC. Amino acid sequence: CASSVSYNEQFF.